A single sample gave rise to the 32 T cell receptor beta chains below, sequenced in a study of T cell repertoires in cytomegalovirus infection. MiXCR, applied by TCRdb to the reads, yields one record per CDR3 protein. The sample contains some 900,000 distinct CDR3 sequences, approximately 32% of which appear only once. These receptors have no known antigen. The material sequenced was cultured CD8+ T cells from PBMCs, taken from culture after CMV antigen stimulation. Receptor source: a human donor in good health (CMV status not recorded). Some clones in this sample may be carry-over from other donors' samples.

This clonotype has more than one count but fewer than ten. The chain joins TRBV6-6 to TRBJ2-7, with TRBD1 identical over 9 bases. Germline loops: CDR1 MNHNY, CDR2 SVGAGI (reference sequence). There are 13 residues in the CDR3. The junction had 3 bases not matched to a gene; V was cut back by 9 bases and J by 0 bases. CDR3 DNA sequence: TGTGCCAGTGGGACAGGGAGCTCCTACGAGCAGTACGTC. This translates into CASGTGSSYEQYV.

In this sample, this clonotype turned up many times. This chain links TRBV7-3 with TRBJ2-2; 10 positions match TRBD2. V was pared by 4 bases and J by 6 bases, with 8 bases of the junction left unmatched. CDR3 length equals 16 residues. CDR1 and CDR2 from the germline V gene are SGHTA and FQGTGA. The CDR3 sequence is CASSSTGTSVSGELFF. CDR3 sequence (DNA): TGTGCCAGCAGCTCCACCGGGACTAGCGTCTCCGGGGAGCTGTTTTTT.

In its sample, this clonotype was seen a few times. The CDR3 loop is CASSFTPGNQPQHF. The CDR3 region has the DNA TGTGCCAGCAGTTTTACCCCAGGGAATCAGCCCCAGCATTTT. The chain uses TRBV12-3 or TRBV12-4 and TRBJ1-5, with D possibly matching TRBD1 (5 bases). V was cut by 3 bases and J by 4 bases, with 10 bases left in between. The CDR3 totals 14 residues.

The chain combines TRBV18 with TRBJ2-7, with 7 bases lining up with TRBD1. V trimming: 3 bases; J trimming: 3 bases; junction bases outside the gene matches: 8. CDR1 is KGHSH and CDR2 is LQKENI in the germline V gene. The CDR3 has 15 amino acids. CDR3 bases: TGTGCCAGCTCACCTTCCTGGGGGACAGACTACGAGCAGTACTTC. Translated: CASSPSWGTDYEQYF.

The rearrangement links TRBV7-9 to TRBJ1-1; D is unresolved. Germline lookup yields CDR1 SEHNR and CDR2 FQNEAQ (reference sequence). The CDR3 spans 13 residues. V lost 8 bases to trimming and J lost 5 bases, with 15 bases between them. CDR3 nucleotides: TGTGCCAGCCGGCCGGGTTCGGAAACTGAAGCTTTCTTT. This gives the protein CASRPGSETEAFF.

The V and J genes are TRBV7-6 and TRBJ2-1; TRBD1 matches 7 bases. J lost 4 bases, V lost 1 base, and 7 bases had no gene match. The CDR3 is 16 residues long. The germline gives CDR1 SGHVS, CDR2 FNYEAQ. The CDR3 DNA follows: TGTGCCAGCAGCTTAGGAGGGACAGCTTTTTACAATGAGCAGTTCTTC. Its translation: CASSLGGTAFYNEQFF. The full variable domain, with the rest looked up from reference TRBV7-6 and TRBJ2-1, is GAGVSQSPRYKVTKRGQDVALRCDPISGHVSLYWYRQALGQGPEFLTYFNYEAQQDKSGLPNDRFSAERPEGSISTLTIQRTEQRDSAMYRCASSLGGTAFYNEQFFGPGTRLTVL.

This clonotype was counted many times. This chain connects TRBV7-8 to TRBJ2-3; weak D call: TRBD2 (6 bases). The V gene lost 4 bases and the J gene lost 2 bases, with 16 bases spanning the gap. CDR1 SGHVS and CDR2 FQNEAQ come from the germline V gene. The CDR3 is 16 residues long. CDR3 nucleotide sequence: TGTGCCAGCAGCTCTCTCTCGGGGGTGGACACAGATACGCAGTATTTT. The encoded protein is CASSSLSGVDTDTQYF.

The chain is built from TRBV27 and TRBJ2-7, with unresolved D. The CDR3 totals 15 residues. The V end lost 2 bases, the J end lost 2 bases, and 13 bases lay between the germline ends. Looked up from germline, CDR1 is MNHEY and CDR2 is SMNVEV (reference sequence). The CDR3 here is CASSLTGVGTYEQYF. For the CDR3, the DNA is TGTGCCAGCAGTTTAACTGGGGTTGGTACCTACGAGCAGTACTTC.

The V and J genes are TRBV11-3 and TRBJ2-1, with 7 bases aligning to TRBD2. Germline assignment: CDR1 SGHNT and CDR2 YENEEA. V lost 5 bases and J lost 3; bases outside the gene matches: 10. The CDR3 contains 16 residues. The CDR3 here is CASSPREGPGYNEQFF. The CDR3 bases are TGTGCCAGCAGCCCGAGGGAGGGTCCGGGCTACAATGAGCAGTTCTTC.

The chain combines TRBV10-2 with TRBJ2-3, with 11 bases aligning to TRBD2. Germline V gene lookup returns CDR1 WSHSY and CDR2 SAAADI. Trimming at V came to 8 bases and at J to 4 bases, leaving 8 bases not matched to a gene. CDR3 size: 15 residues. The CDR3 here is CASSQLAGVADTQYF. Written as DNA, the CDR3 is TGCGCCAGCTCCCAACTAGCGGGGGTGGCAGATACGCAGTATTTT.

V and J are TRBV11-3 and TRBJ1-4; TRBD1 matches 9 bases. The CDR3 is 15 residues long. CDR1 is SGHNT, CDR2 YENEEA, per germline. The V and J ends lost 5 bases and 7 bases, in that order; junction bases with no gene match: 8. DNA for the CDR3: TGTGCCAGCAGCCTCGGACAGGGGAAACCTGAAAAACTGTTTTTT. Translated: CASSLGQGKPEKLFF.

The rearrangement uses TRBV7-9 and TRBJ2-2, with D hard to call. The germline V and J ends were trimmed by 7 bases and 6 bases, with 12 bases remaining between them. The CDR3 runs 13 residues. Germline CDR1 and CDR2: SEHNR and FQNEAQ (reference sequence). CDR3 in DNA: TGTGCCAGCACCCCCGGTGTTGCCGGGGAGCTGTTTTTT. The encoded protein is CASTPGVAGELFF. The entire variable domain, with the rest obtained from reference TRBV7-9 and TRBJ2-2, is as follows: DTGVSQNPRHKITKRGQNVTFRCDPISEHNRLYWYRQTLGQGPEFLTYFQNEAQLEKSRLLSDRFSAERPKGSFSTLEIQRTEQGDSAMYLCASTPGVAGELFFGEGSRLTVL.

The chain has TRBV20-1 and TRBJ2-3, with D perhaps TRBD1 or TRBD2 (6 bases each). Germline CDR1 and CDR2: DFQATT and SNEGSKA (reference sequence). V was shortened by 8 bases and J by 2 bases, with 14 bases between the two germline ends. The CDR3 covers 13 residues. The CDR3 sequence: CSLGGWVTDTQYF. The CDR3 bases are TGCAGTCTGGGGGGCTGGGTCACAGATACGCAGTATTTT.

The table lists this clonotype with a few counts. The CDR3 sequence is CASSRRQGLDEQYF. The CDR3 region has the DNA TGTGCCAGCAGCCGTAGACAGGGGCTCGACGAGCAGTACTTC. V is TRBV6-1 and J is TRBJ2-7; 8 bases align to TRBD1. The CDR3 extends over 14 amino acids. Germline V gene lookup returns CDR1 MNHNS and CDR2 SASEGT. After removal of 6 bases from V and 5 bases from J, the junction contained 9 bases not matched to a gene.

This clonotype has just a few counts. The gene calls are TRBV12-3 or TRBV12-4 and TRBJ1-4; D is unresolved. The V end was cut by 5 bases, the J end by 0 bases, with 16 bases between. This CDR3 is built from 17 residues. This CDR3 reads CASSKIVGRATNEKLFF. The CDR3 DNA follows: TGTGCCAGCAGTAAAATAGTTGGTAGGGCAACTAATGAAAAACTGTTTTTT.

V gene TRBV6-5 combines with J gene TRBJ1-1; 7 bases agree with TRBD1. The CDR3 is 13 amino acids. Per the germline V gene, CDR1 is MNHEY and CDR2 is SVGAGI. The V and J ends lost 2 bases and 11 bases, in that order; junction bases with no gene match: 8. The CDR3 DNA reads TGTGCCAGCAGTTACAGTTCAGGGGGGGATGCTTTCTTT. This sequence encodes CASSYSSGGDAFF.

The chain uses TRBV7-9 and TRBJ2-5; 10 bases are shared with TRBD1. Looked up from germline, CDR1 is SEHNR and CDR2 is FQNEAQ (reference sequence). The CDR3 is 16 residues long. Trimming cost V 3 bases and J 3 bases; bases outside gene matches: 7. CDR3 sequence: CASSFRRQGAEETQYF. CDR3 nucleotide sequence: TGTGCCAGCAGCTTCCGTAGACAGGGGGCCGAAGAGACCCAGTACTTC.

This chain links TRBV27 with TRBJ2-5; the match to TRBD2 covers 9 bases. The trim removed 1 base at V and 4 bases at J, leaving 4 bases unmatched. The CDR3 consists of 15 residues. Germline CDR1 reads MNHEY; CDR2 reads SMNVEV (reference sequence). The CDR3 loop reads CASSLLGGGGETQYF. The CDR3 DNA sequence: TGTGCCAGCAGTTTATTGGGCGGGGGGGGAGAGACCCAGTACTTC.

The chain joins TRBV4-3 to TRBJ2-2, with D perhaps matching TRBD2 (5 bases). Germline V CDR1 and CDR2: LGHNA, YSLEER. V was shortened by 0 bases and J by 3 bases, with 8 bases between the two germline ends. The CDR3 has 15 amino acids. The CDR3 region is CASSQDSGYTGELFF. The CDR3 DNA sequence: TGCGCCAGCAGCCAAGATTCGGGGTACACCGGGGAGCTGTTTTTT.

CDR3 protein: CASSVRTGVGTEAFF. The CDR3, as DNA: TGTGCCAGCAGCGTTAGGACAGGGGTGGGCACTGAAGCTTTCTTT. The J gene is TRBJ1-1, the V gene TRBV5-5; 9 nucleotides line up with TRBD1. The ends lost 4 bases at V and 4 bases at J; junction bases unmatched: 8. The CDR3 loop spans 15 amino acids. Germline assignment: CDR1 SGHKS and CDR2 YYEKEE (reference sequence).

The gene calls are TRBV7-6 and TRBJ2-1; 8 bases fit TRBD1. CDR3 size: 15 residues. The ends lost 1 base at V and 7 bases at J; junction bases unmatched: 6. CDR1 is SGHVS and CDR2 is FNYEAQ in the germline V gene. CDR3 in DNA: TGTGCCAGCAGCTTAGGAACAGGGGGAAGGAATGAGCAGTTCTTC. This sequence encodes CASSLGTGGRNEQFF.

This clonotype has a count of ten or more. The V call is TRBV6-6, the J call TRBJ2-5; TRBD1 matches at 7 bases. The CDR3 length is 12 residues. Trimming cost V 5 bases and J 5 bases; bases outside gene matches: 2. Germline CDR1 reads MNHNY; CDR2 reads SVGAGI (reference sequence). DNA of the CDR3: TGTGCCAGCAGTACGGACAGGGAGACCCAGTACTTC. Encoded protein: CASSTDRETQYF.

This clonotype appeared a few times. V usage is TRBV19 and J usage is TRBJ2-1; tentatively, D is TRBD2 (5 bases). The CDR3 is 15 amino acids. Per germline, CDR1 LNHDA and CDR2 SQIVND (reference sequence). Trimming cost V 1 base and J 6 bases, with 13 bases left between them. CDR3: CASSIGEGKANEQFF. The CDR3 nucleotides read TGTGCCAGTAGTATAGGAGAGGGAAAGGCCAATGAGCAGTTCTTC.

Points on this clonotype: Possible read error: a much larger clone is one base away. This sequence joins TRBV27 and TRBJ1-1; 8 bases are shared with TRBD1. This CDR3 contains 14 residues. V was pared by 6 bases and J by 4 bases, with 7 bases of the junction left unmatched. In germline, CDR1 is MNHEY, CDR2 SMNVEV (reference sequence). The CDR3 DNA sequence: TGTGCCAGCAGGTTAGTTACAGGGGGCACTGAAGCTTTCTTT. Protein product: CASRLVTGGTEAFF.

This rearrangement joins TRBV15 to TRBJ2-6; possibly TRBD2 for D (6 bases). V was cut by 5 bases and J by 3 bases, with 11 bases left in between. The CDR3 runs to 15 residues. Germline CDR1 LNHNV, CDR2 YYDKDF (reference sequence). In DNA, the CDR3 is TGTGCCACCAGCCCAAGGCGGGGTGGGGCCAACGTCCTGACTTTC. Translated, it gives CATSPRRGGANVLTF.

On this clonotype: Germline and junction disagree at one end, which may indicate a read error. The chain recombines TRBV4-3 with TRBJ2-5; 9 nucleotides align to TRBD2. CDR1 LGHNA and CDR2 YSLEER come from the germline V gene. The CDR3 totals 15 residues. The CDR3 DNA reads as TGCGCCAACAGCCAATTAGCGGGGGCCGTAGAGACCCAGTACTTC. Translation: CANSQLAGAVETQYF.

The V call is TRBV7-6, the J call TRBJ1-1; TRBD1 agrees at 10 bases. Per germline, CDR1 SGHVS and CDR2 FNYEAQ. This CDR3 is built from 13 residues. With 7 bases clipped from V and 7 bases from J, the junction kept 6 bases outside the gene matches. The CDR3 sequence: CASTGQGDVEAFF. As DNA, the CDR3 is TGTGCCAGCACCGGACAGGGGGACGTTGAAGCTTTCTTT.

The chain employs TRBV7-9 and TRBJ2-5, with 10 positions matching TRBD2. The CDR3 extends over 15 amino acids. Germline values: CDR1 SEHNR, CDR2 FQNEAQ (reference sequence). The V and J ends lost 5 bases and 6 bases, in that order; junction bases with no gene match: 9. The CDR3 nucleotides are TGTGCCAGCAGCGGTTCCGGGACTAGCGATAAGACCCAGTACTTC. Translated: CASSGSGTSDKTQYF. The variable domain in full, completed from reference TRBV7-9 and TRBJ2-5, reads DTGVSQNPRHKITKRGQNVTFRCDPISEHNRLYWYRQTLGQGPEFLTYFQNEAQLEKSRLLSDRFSAERPKGSFSTLEIQRTEQGDSAMYLCASSGSGTSDKTQYFGPGTRLLVL.

This clonotype has just a few counts. The chain is built from TRBV7-3 and TRBJ1-2; 7 bases match TRBD1. Trimming removed 3 bases from V and 3 bases from J; junction bases left unmatched: 7. This CDR3 has 15 residues. Germline-derived CDR1 and CDR2 are SGHTA and FQGTGA. CDR3 nucleotide sequence: TGTGCCAGCAGCTTCTCCGGGACAGACCACTATGGCTACACCTTC. It is translated as CASSFSGTDHYGYTF. Filled out from reference TRBV7-3 and TRBJ1-2, the complete variable domain reads GAGVSQTPSNKVTEKGKYVELRCDPISGHTALYWYRQSLGQGPEFLIYFQGTGAADDSGLPNDRFFAVRPEGSVSTLKIQRTERGDSAVYLCASSFSGTDHYGYTFGSGTRLTVV.

In the case of this clonotype: A single base separates this from a much larger clone, so it may be a read error. This CDR3 fails to terminate in the conserved phenylalanine or tryptophan, so it likely reflects a read error. The rearrangement joins TRBV7-8 to TRBJ1-1; possible D gene TRBD1, 6 bases. Trimming cost V 5 bases and J 2 bases, with 15 bases left between them. The CDR3 has 15 amino acids. The germline V gene has CDR1 SGHVS and CDR2 FQNEAQ. The CDR3 sequence: CASSPLGGYNTEAFI. The CDR3 nucleotides are TGTGCCAGCAGCCCCCTGGGGGGCTACAACACTGAAGCTTTCATT.

The V call is TRBV6-2 or TRBV6-3, the J call TRBJ2-7; 9 positions match TRBD1. The germline CDR1 and CDR2 sequences are MNHEY and SVGEGT. J lost 5 bases, V lost 0 bases, and 5 bases had no gene match. The CDR3 totals 15 residues. The CDR3 reads CASSYSGQGSHEQYV. In DNA form, the CDR3 reads TGTGCCAGCAGTTACTCGGGACAGGGAAGCCACGAGCAGTACGTC.

This clonotype turned up a few times. The V and J genes are TRBV4-1 and TRBJ2-7; a possible D gene is TRBD2 (6 bases). This CDR3 has 14 amino acids. Looked up from germline, CDR1 is MGHRA and CDR2 is YSYEKL. The V gene lost 0 bases and the J gene lost 5 bases, with 11 bases spanning the gap. CDR3 nucleotides: TGCGCCAGCAGCCAAGAGGCCTGGGGGGACGAGCAGTACTTC. It codes for CASSQEAWGDEQYF.